These T cell receptor beta chains were read from a single sample in a study of control samples from healthy donors and cancer patients. Data came from immunoSEQ multiplex PCR; TCRdb stores just in-frame clones and leaves some out. The data contain approximately 90,000 clones, around 85% of them singletons. Sample: blood. The receptor set was obtained from a woman in her forties in good health. CDR3s include the opening cysteine and the closing phenylalanine or tryptophan. A D gene is named only where the DNA matches it firmly. Expanded clones get a size class; other rows say once, few or many, or leave the size out.

D gene: TRBD1
V gene: TRBV5-1
clone size: NA
J gene: TRBJ2-3
CDR3 DNA: TGCGCCAGCAGCACCACGGGACAGGTAACAGATACGCAGTATTTT
CDR3 protein: CASSTTGQVTDTQYF

D gene: NA
V gene: TRBV4-3
clone size: NA
J gene: TRBJ1-4
CDR3 DNA: TGCGCCAGCAGCCACTACAGGGTCCGGGCAACTAATGAAAAACTGTTTTTT
CDR3 protein: CASSHYRVRATNEKLFF

D gene: TRBD2
V gene: TRBV6-2/TRBV6-3
clone size: NA
J gene: TRBJ2-1
CDR3 DNA: TGTGCCAGCAGTTACGCCGGGACTAGAGGTTTCGGACAGTTCTTC
CDR3 protein: CASSYAGTRGFGQFF

D gene: TRBD2
V gene: TRBV7-2
clone size: NA
J gene: TRBJ2-6
CDR3 DNA: TGTGCCAGCAGCTTAGGAGCGGGGGCTTTGAGGGCCAACGTCCTGACTTTC
CDR3 protein: CASSLGAGALRANVLTF

D gene: TRBD2
V gene: TRBV5-1
clone size: few
J gene: TRBJ2-1
CDR3 DNA: TGCGCCAGCAGCTTGGGCGGGACTACCTACAATGAGCAGTTCTTC
CDR3 protein: CASSLGGTTYNEQFF

D gene: NA
V gene: TRBV27
clone size: NA
J gene: TRBJ1-1
CDR3 DNA: TGTGCCAGCAGTTTAGGTTCCCCGACGACTGAAGCTTTCTTT
CDR3 protein: CASSLGSPTTEAFF

D gene: NA
V gene: TRBV5-1
clone size: NA
J gene: TRBJ1-3
CDR3 DNA: TGCGCCAGCAAGAGGGACTCTGGAAACACCATATATTTT
CDR3 protein: CASKRDSGNTIYF

D gene: TRBD2
V gene: TRBV5-6
clone size: NA
J gene: TRBJ2-1
CDR3 DNA: TGTGCCAGCAGCTTAGGAGCGGGATCCAATTTAGAGCAGTTCTTC
CDR3 protein: CASSLGAGSNLEQFF

D gene: TRBD1
V gene: TRBV4-3
clone size: NA
J gene: TRBJ2-7
CDR3 DNA: TGCGCCAGCAGCCAAGAAGAGCAGGGGGTTTCCTACGAGCAGTACTTC
CDR3 protein: CASSQEEQGVSYEQYF

D gene: NA
V gene: TRBV5-6
clone size: NA
J gene: TRBJ2-7
CDR3 DNA: TGTGCCAGCAGCTTCCTGCTCGGGGACGGATCCTACGAGCAGTACTTC
CDR3 protein: CASSFLLGDGSYEQYF

D gene: TRBD1
V gene: TRBV24-1
clone size: NA
J gene: TRBJ2-1
CDR3 DNA: TGTGCCACCAGTGACGGACAGGGTCCACGAATTGGTGAGCAGTTCTTC
CDR3 protein: CATSDGQGPRIGEQFF

D gene: TRBD1
V gene: TRBV7-9
clone size: NA
J gene: TRBJ1-6
CDR3 DNA: TGTGCCAGCGCACAGGACAGGGATAATTCACCCCTCCACTTT
CDR3 protein: CASAQDRDNSPLHF

D gene: NA
V gene: TRBV7-8
clone size: NA
J gene: TRBJ2-7
CDR3 DNA: TGTGCCAGCAGCTCAACTTCGGGACTTGGTTACGAGCAGTACTTC
CDR3 protein: CASSSTSGLGYEQYF

D gene: NA
V gene: TRBV4-1
clone size: NA
J gene: TRBJ2-2
CDR3 DNA: TGCGCCAGCAGCCAAGACCGCCAGTTGATTCGGGCCGGGGAGCTGTTTTTT
CDR3 protein: CASSQDRQLIRAGELFF

D gene: TRBD1
V gene: TRBV4-1
clone size: NA
J gene: TRBJ1-1
CDR3 DNA: TGCGCCAGCAGCCAGGCAACAGGGGCGAACACTGAAGCTTTCTTT
CDR3 protein: CASSQATGANTEAFF